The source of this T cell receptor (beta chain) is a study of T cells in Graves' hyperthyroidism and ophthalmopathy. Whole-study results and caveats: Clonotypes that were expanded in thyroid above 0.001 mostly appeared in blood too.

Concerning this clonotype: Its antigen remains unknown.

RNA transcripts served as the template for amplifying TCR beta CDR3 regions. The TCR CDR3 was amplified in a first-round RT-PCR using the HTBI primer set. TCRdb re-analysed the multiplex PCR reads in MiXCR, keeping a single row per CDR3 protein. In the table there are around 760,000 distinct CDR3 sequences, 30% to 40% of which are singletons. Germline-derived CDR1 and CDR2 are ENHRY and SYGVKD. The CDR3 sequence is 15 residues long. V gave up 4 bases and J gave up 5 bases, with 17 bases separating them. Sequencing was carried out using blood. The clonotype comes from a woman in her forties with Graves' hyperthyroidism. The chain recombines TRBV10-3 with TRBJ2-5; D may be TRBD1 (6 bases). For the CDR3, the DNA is TGTGCCATCAGTGTCTCCACAGGGCAGTACGAGACCCAGTACTTC. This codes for CAISVSTGQYETQYF.